This T cell receptor beta chain stems from a study of T-cell memory formation after mild COVID-19. Findings and limits, study-wide: Day 15 to 85 contracting clones showed balanced CD4/CD8; later expanders leaned CD4+.

V was trimmed by 1 base and J by 8 bases, leaving 14 bases between them. This CDR3 region has 13 residues. The V gene's germline CDR1 is DFQATT and CDR2 SNEGSKA (reference sequence). To note about this clonotype: Antigen specificity is unknown.

TCRdb itself ran the 5' RACE reads through MiXCR, one entry per CDR3 protein. This table has 380,000 or so distinct CDR3 sequences, 14% appearing once. Sequenced input: PBMCs or a T cell subset sorted from them (not recorded which). V is TRBV20-1 and J is TRBJ1-2; D gene ambiguous. The sequence came from a man younger than 35 who had mild COVID-19 (a few samples of this study predate the infection). Cell type and time point are not known. Here the CDR3 DNA reads TGCAGTGCTAGAGCGGGGATTGGAGAGGGCTACACCTTC. It is translated as CSARAGIGEGYTF.